These T cell receptor beta chains were read from a single sample in a study of low-dose radiotherapy and immunotherapy resistance in tumors. TCRdb re-derived calls from the reads in MiXCR, one entry per CDR3 protein. In the table there are fewer than 90,000 distinct CDR3 sequences, 18% of which are singletons. Source: PBMCs, taken before treatment. The receptors were gathered from a male donor with prostate cancer. The CDR3 runs from the conserved cysteine through the conserved F or W. The D gene is left open where the match is weak. The listing skips clone size in some rows; elsewhere it reads once, few, many or a size class.

CDR3 DNA	CDR3 protein	J gene	clone size	V gene	D gene
TGTGCCAGCAGTCCCAGAGGGACTAGCGGAGATTACAATGAGCAGTTCTTC	CASSPRGTSGDYNEQFF	TRBJ2-1	many	TRBV5-6	TRBD2
TGTGCCAGCTTAACACGGATTTCGGGTTCACCCCTCCACTTT	CASLTRISGSPLHF	TRBJ1-6	few	TRBV21-1	NA
TGTGCCAGCAGCCCGCATCCGGCTAACTATGGCTACACCTTC	CASSPHPANYGYTF	TRBJ1-2	many	TRBV27	NA
TGTGCCAGCAGCTTGGGAGGGGACTACAGCTCTGGAAACACCATATATTTT	CASSLGGDYSSGNTIYF	TRBJ1-3	many	TRBV5-4	NA
TGTGCCAGCATCAGGTACTCTGGAAACACCATATATTTT	CASIRYSGNTIYF	TRBJ1-3	many	TRBV28	NA
TGTGCCACCAGCAGGGACAGAAACTCTGGAAACACCATATATTTT	CATSRDRNSGNTIYF	TRBJ1-3	many	TRBV15	NA
TGCGCCAGCAGCGCAGGGGGGACAGGGGCATCCTACGAGCAGTACTTC	CASSAGGTGASYEQYF	TRBJ2-7	NA	TRBV4-1	TRBD1
TGTGCCAGCAGTTTCAAGGGACAGGGTATAATTCGGTCTGGGGCCAACGTCCTGACTTTC	CASSFKGQGIIRSGANVLTF	TRBJ2-6	many	TRBV28	TRBD1
TGTGCCAGCTCACCAGAAATGGGCAATCAGCCCCAGCATTTT	CASSPEMGNQPQHF	TRBJ1-5	many	TRBV18	NA
TGCGCCAGCAGCTTGAGGGGACCCAACAATGAGCAGTTCTTC	CASSLRGPNNEQFF	TRBJ2-1	many	TRBV5-1	NA
TGTGCCAGCAGCGGGGGTAGCGGGAGGCTCAATGAGCAGTTCTTC	CASSGGSGRLNEQFF	TRBJ2-1	many	TRBV3-1	TRBD2
TGTGCCAGCAGTTTGAGGGGTCGGGAGACCCAGTACTTC	CASSLRGRETQYF	TRBJ2-5	many	TRBV27	NA
TGTGCCAGCCAAGACCACCGAGCGCGCTCCTACGAGCAGTACTTC	CASQDHRARSYEQYF	TRBJ2-7	many	TRBV4-2	NA
TGTGCCAGCAGCTTAGTAGGGCGGGGGCAAGAGACCCAGTACTTC	CASSLVGRGQETQYF	TRBJ2-5	NA	TRBV7-2	TRBD2
TGTGCCAGCAGCAGTTATCAAGGCGGGGAGCTGTTTTTT	CASSSYQGGELFF	TRBJ2-2	many	TRBV7-2	NA
TGTGCCAGCAGGGGGACAGGAGATAATTCACCCCTCCACTTT	CASRGTGDNSPLHF	TRBJ1-6	many	TRBV6-2/TRBV6-3	TRBD1
TGTGCCAGCAGCTTGAGACCAACGGAGACCCAGTACTTC	CASSLRPTETQYF	TRBJ2-5	many	TRBV11-1	NA
TGTGCCAGCAGCTTAGGAGGAGGGTTGGACAATGAGCAGTTCTTC	CASSLGGGLDNEQFF	TRBJ2-1	NA	TRBV11-2	NA
TGTGCCAGCAGCACCCAAGGACTAGCGGGGGAGACCCAGTACTTC	CASSTQGLAGETQYF	TRBJ2-5	many	TRBV7-2	TRBD2
TGCAGCGTTGAATTCACAGGGGGCCAGCCCCAGCATTTT	CSVEFTGGQPQHF	TRBJ1-5	once	TRBV29-1	TRBD1
TGCGCCAGCAGCACCGGAGGGACGGCTGGAAACACCATATATTTT	CASSTGGTAGNTIYF	TRBJ1-3	NA	TRBV5-1	NA
TGCAGTGCTAGAGATCTTCTGGGGTACAATGAGCAGTTCTTC	CSARDLLGYNEQFF	TRBJ2-1	many	TRBV20-1	NA
TGTGCCAGCAGCTACAGTGGAAACACCATATATTTT	CASSYSGNTIYF	TRBJ1-3	many	TRBV7-9	NA
TGCAGCGTTGAGAGCCCTAGCGGGATTTACGAGCAGTACTTC	CSVESPSGIYEQYF	TRBJ2-7	many	TRBV29-1	TRBD2
TGCAGTGCCACGGGACTAGCGGTATACAATGAGCAGTTCTTC	CSATGLAVYNEQFF	TRBJ2-1	NA	TRBV20-1	TRBD2
TGTGCCAGCAGAGGTAGACAGGGTGCCGATTCACCCCTCCACTTT	CASRGRQGADSPLHF	TRBJ1-6	many	TRBV6-1	TRBD1
TGTGCCAGCAGTTTTTCGGGGGCACGGGCGACAGATACGCAGTATTTT	CASSFSGARATDTQYF	TRBJ2-3	many	TRBV28	NA
TGTGCCAGCAGGGGGCCCGGGCTCAAATGGATTCAGTACTTC	CASRGPGLKWIQYF	TRBJ2-4	many	TRBV6-6	NA
TGTGCCAGCAGCTTAGCGGGAGCTAGAAAGAATACTTACAATGAGCAGTTCTTC	CASSLAGARKNTYNEQFF	TRBJ2-1	NA	TRBV5-6	TRBD2
TGTGCCAGCAGTTACACAGGGTGGGGATCACCCCTCCACTTT	CASSYTGWGSPLHF	TRBJ1-6	many	TRBV6-6	NA
TGCAGTGCCAGGACTAGCGGGAGGTCATACAATGAGCAGTTCTTC	CSARTSGRSYNEQFF	TRBJ2-1	many	TRBV20-1	TRBD2
TGTGCCAGCAGCTCAACCGGGACAGGGGGCCTAGGGGCTTTCTTT	CASSSTGTGGLGAFF	TRBJ1-1	many	TRBV7-2	TRBD1